This TCR beta chain came from a study of vaccination effects on CD4 cells after COVID-19. Study conclusions and caveats: By a late point after vaccination, infection- and vaccine-induced clones had shrunk markedly through clonal contraction.

Some clones are missing from TCRdb's copy, which holds only in-frame ones; the method was immunoSEQ multiplex PCR. This sample has tens of thousands of clones, with around 79% found just once. Peptide-pool stimulation followed by sequencing identified expanded antigen-specific CD4+ clonotypes in the ViraFEST assay. Once cultured for 9 to 11 days, the cells underwent separation to obtain CD4+ T cells. Negative nucleocapsid antibody tests before and after vaccination confirmed no previous SARS-CoV-2 infection. Each well held around 2 million PBMC cultured with 7.5 to 10 ug/ml peptides and about 9.7 IU/ml IL-2. About this clone: Its antigen remains unidentified.

Germline loops: CDR1 KGHSH, CDR2 LQKENI. The CDR3 is made up of 14 amino acids. V was pared by 6 bases and J by 1 base, with 12 bases between. V gene TRBV18 combines with J gene TRBJ1-1, with a possible D match to TRBD1 (5 bases). The receptor was derived from a human donor who received a COVID-19 vaccine. The specimen comprised CD4+ T cells from PBMCs cultured with HCoV-NL63 spike peptides, sampled before COVID-19 vaccination. In DNA form, the CDR3 reads TGTGCCAGCTCCCCTCGCGGGGGGAACACTGAAGCTTTCTTT. Translated: CASSPRGGNTEAFF.